The source of this T cell receptor (beta chain) is a study of early T cells in non-severe SARS-CoV-2 infection. Germline-derived CDR1 and CDR2 are SQVTM and ANQGSEA. The CDR3 has 17 amino acids. On this clonotype itself: Compared with germline, one end of the junction differs, possibly owing to a read error.

One entry per CDR3 protein, called by TCRdb with MiXCR from the 5' RACE reads. The sample lists roughly 97,000 distinct CDR3 sequences, approximately 10% occurring once. The receptor comes from an adult who was a healthcare worker with PCR-confirmed SARS-CoV-2 infection or an uninfected control (not recorded which). Sample: whole blood, taken at baseline. The V and J genes are TRBV29-1 and TRBJ1-2; no reliable D call. The CDR3 nucleotides read TGCAGCGTGGAAGAATTTGGCACAACGGGAGCTAACTATGGCTACACCTTC. Its protein product is CSVEEFGTTGANYGYTF.